This section outlines one TCR beta chain sequence together with its context. What it binds is unknown. The sample comes from a study of radiation and T cells in renal cell carcinoma. Study-level findings and limits: In blood, top tumor clones expanded by 2 weeks, shrinking by 4.

Clones were read by immunoSEQ multiplex PCR, and TCRdb kept only the in-frame ones, dropping some. The sample holds fewer than 150,000 clones, 88% seen once. Trimming left V 4 bases short and J 7 bases short, with 11 bases between. Per the germline V gene, CDR1 is MRHNA and CDR2 is SNTAGT. CDR3 length equals 13 residues. Noted time point: blood 2 weeks post-SBRT. The treatment was: 15 Gy SBRT to primary tumor, nephrectomy 4 weeks later. Serial blood draws occurred at baseline and 2 and 4 weeks post-SBRT. The patient's renal cell carcinoma had clear cell pathology. This specimen was blood, taken from a patient whose treatment included radiotherapy and nephrectomy. The source of this sequence is a woman between 70 and 85 years old with renal cell carcinoma. J is TRBJ2-1 and V is TRBV6-4; maybe TRBD2 (5 bases). CDR3: CASSVGEGNEQFF. CDR3 DNA: TGTGCCAGCAGTGTAGGAGAGGGAAATGAGCAGTTCTTC.